Below are 16 T cell receptor beta chains sequenced from a single sample in a study of patients and donors after allogeneic stem cell transplantation. TCRdb analysed the RT-PCR reads with MiXCR anew, one entry per CDR3 protein. The sample consists of about 410,000 distinct CDR3 sequences, approximately 16% of them appearing once. Sequenced input: blood, either unsorted or a sorted T cell fraction (not recorded which). These receptors were obtained from a human donor who was either an allogeneic HSCT recipient or a stem cell or donor lymphocyte infusion donor (not recorded which). It is not recorded whose cells these are; they may come from a transplant donor.

This clonotype has a count of ten or more. CDR3 DNA sequence: TGTGCCAGCAGTGCCGCGGACAGGTACCAAGAGACCCAGTACTTC. As protein: CASSAADRYQETQYF. The chain carries TRBV12-3 or TRBV12-4 and TRBJ2-5; TRBD1 aligns across 7 bases. The CDR3 sequence is 15 residues long. Germline trimming cut 5 bases from V and 0 bases from J; bases unmatched to any gene: 6.

V and J are TRBV10-3 and TRBJ1-1; D gene unclear. Germline assignment: CDR1 ENHRY and CDR2 SYGVKD. The CDR3 spans 12 residues. Trimming cost V 6 bases and J 5 bases, with 10 bases left between them. CDR3 coding DNA: TGTGCCATCAGCCCCCCCAGGACTGAAGCTTTCTTT. Protein product: CAISPPRTEAFF.

This clonotype was found many times. The chain employs TRBV28 and TRBJ2-1, with 9 bases that match TRBD2. The CDR3 runs to 16 residues. V gave up 3 bases and J gave up 7 bases; unmatched junction bases: 10. CDR1 is MDHEN and CDR2 is SYDVKM in the germline V gene. The DNA for the CDR3 is TGTGCCAGCAGTTTCCTTCGAGCGGGAGGTTGGAATGAGCAGTTCTTC. Translating gives CASSFLRAGGWNEQFF.

The chain combines TRBV5-1 with TRBJ2-7; the match to TRBD1 covers 9 bases. V trimming: 2 bases; J trimming: 5 bases; junction bases outside the gene matches: 8. The CDR3 sequence is 15 residues long. The germline V gene encodes CDR1 SGHRS and CDR2 YFSETQ. This CDR3 reads CASSLPGQGTHEQYF. CDR3 DNA: TGCGCCAGCAGCTTACCGGGACAGGGAACCCACGAGCAGTACTTC. Variable domain in full (rest from reference TRBV5-1 and TRBJ2-7): KAGVTQTPRYLIKTRGQQVTLSCSPISGHRSVSWYQQTPGQGLQFLFEYFSETQRNKGNFPGRFSGRQFSNSRSEMNVSTLELGDSALYLCASSLPGQGTHEQYFGPGTRLTVT.

This clonotype was picked up many times. The V call is TRBV12-3 or TRBV12-4, the J call TRBJ2-1; D perhaps matches TRBD1 (5 bases). This CDR3 comprises 14 residues. The V end was cut by 6 bases, the J end by 0 bases, with 9 bases between. The CDR3 is CASSRQLSYNEQFF. The DNA of the CDR3 is TGTGCCAGCAGCAGACAGCTCTCCTACAATGAGCAGTTCTTC.

This clonotype was seen only a few times. The rearrangement joins TRBV19 to TRBJ1-1; the D gene is possibly TRBD1 (5 bases). The CDR3 extends over 15 amino acids. Germline V gene data show CDR1 as LNHDA and CDR2 as SQIVND (reference sequence). V lost 5 bases, J lost 4 bases, and 17 bases lay in between. CDR3 bases: TGTGCCAGTAGTGACAGTCCCCTCAGCGGCACTGAAGCTTTCTTT. Its protein is CASSDSPLSGTEAFF.

The gene calls are TRBV20-1 and TRBJ2-3, with 7 nucleotides matching TRBD2. V was pared by 5 bases and J by 4 bases, with 9 bases of the junction left unmatched. The CDR3 extends over 14 amino acids. Germline CDR1 reads DFQATT; CDR2 reads SNEGSKA (reference sequence). The CDR3 spells CSALWGGVSDTQYF. The CDR3 DNA sequence: TGCAGTGCTCTGTGGGGGGGGGTTTCAGATACGCAGTATTTT.

The V and J genes are TRBV9 and TRBJ1-1, with D uncertain. With 1 base removed from V and 0 bases from J, the gap between germline ends came to 4 bases. Germline V gene data show CDR1 as SGDLS and CDR2 as YYNGEE. The CDR3 loop spans 13 amino acids. The CDR3 loop is CASSVKMNTEAFF. The CDR3 DNA is TGTGCCAGCAGCGTAAAGATGAACACTGAAGCTTTCTTT.

V usage is TRBV30 and J usage is TRBJ1-5, with 8 bases fitting TRBD1. Per the germline V gene, CDR1 is GTSNPN and CDR2 is SVGIG (reference sequence). The length of the CDR3 is 15 residues. Trimming cost V 5 bases and J 6 bases; bases outside gene matches: 12. The CDR3 nucleotides are TGTGCCTGGGGGCGCGGACAGGGCGGAATTCAGCCCCAGCATTTT. It encodes CAWGRGQGGIQPQHF.

This clonotype was recorded at least ten times. The CDR3: CASSSPPWEAGVNMGEQFF. CDR3 DNA: TGTGCCAGCAGTTCTCCCCCTTGGGAAGCGGGAGTAAACATGGGTGAGCAGTTCTTC. V usage is TRBV12-3 or TRBV12-4 and J usage is TRBJ2-1; 8 nucleotides align to TRBD2. J was trimmed by 9 bases and V by 4 bases; bases with no gene match: 23. The CDR3 contains 19 residues.

V is TRBV9 and J is TRBJ2-7, with 8 positions matching TRBD1. The J segment lost 6 bases and the V segment lost 3 bases, leaving 2 bases of the junction unmatched. CDR1 is SGDLS and CDR2 is YYNGEE in the germline V gene. CDR3 size: 12 residues. This CDR3 is CASSGQGSEQYF. DNA of the CDR3: TGTGCCAGCAGCGGACAGGGGTCCGAGCAGTACTTC.

At least ten counts were recorded for this clonotype. The chain employs TRBV9 and TRBJ1-1; D is undetermined. V was trimmed by 0 bases and J by 5 bases, leaving 8 bases between them. The CDR3 totals 13 residues. CDR1 and CDR2 from the germline V gene are SGDLS and YYNGEE. CDR3 sequence (DNA): TGTGCCAGCAGCGTAGATGGGGAAACTGAAGCTTTCTTT. Protein product: CASSVDGETEAFF.

The gene calls are TRBV7-9 and TRBJ2-1, with 7 bases that match TRBD2. V shed 5 bases, J shed 2 bases, and the junction held 3 bases outside the gene matches. This CDR3 contains 14 residues. Germline lookup yields CDR1 SEHNR and CDR2 FQNEAQ (reference sequence). CDR3 bases: TGTGCCAGCAGCCGCGGGGGTACCTACAATGAGCAGTTCTTC. This sequence encodes CASSRGGTYNEQFF. Based on the CDR3 plus reference TRBV7-9 and TRBJ2-1, the full variable domain is DTGVSQNPRHKITKRGQNVTFRCDPISEHNRLYWYRQTLGQGPEFLTYFQNEAQLEKSRLLSDRFSAERPKGSFSTLEIQRTEQGDSAMYLCASSRGGTYNEQFFGPGTRLTVL.

This clonotype was counted many times. This chain uses TRBV29-1 with TRBJ2-1; no reliable D call. The CDR3 length is 10 residues. Germline CDR1 and CDR2: SQVTM and ANQGSEA. Trimming removed 5 bases from V and 12 bases from J, with 11 bases in between. Here the CDR3 DNA reads TGCAGCGTTCCCCTCGCAGGGCAGTTCTTC. Amino acids: CSVPLAGQFF.

There are a few counts of this clonotype. The rearrangement joins TRBV6-4 to TRBJ2-7, with D hard to call. This CDR3 contains 13 residues. V lost 0 bases to trimming and J lost 7 bases, with 10 bases between them. In germline, CDR1 is MRHNA, CDR2 SNTAGT. CDR3 sequence reads: CASSDSSNGEQYF. The CDR3 DNA is TGTGCCAGCAGTGACTCATCAAACGGGGAGCAGTACTTC.

This clonotype has a single count. The genes are TRBV2 and TRBJ2-3; TRBD2 matches 11 bases. This CDR3 has 17 amino acids. Germline V gene lookup returns CDR1 SNHLY and CDR2 FYNNEI. V lost 2 bases and J lost 0; bases outside the gene matches: 4. The CDR3 DNA reads as TGTGCCAGCAGTGAAACTAGCGGGAGTTTAAGCACAGATACGCAGTATTTT. This encodes CASSETSGSLSTDTQYF.